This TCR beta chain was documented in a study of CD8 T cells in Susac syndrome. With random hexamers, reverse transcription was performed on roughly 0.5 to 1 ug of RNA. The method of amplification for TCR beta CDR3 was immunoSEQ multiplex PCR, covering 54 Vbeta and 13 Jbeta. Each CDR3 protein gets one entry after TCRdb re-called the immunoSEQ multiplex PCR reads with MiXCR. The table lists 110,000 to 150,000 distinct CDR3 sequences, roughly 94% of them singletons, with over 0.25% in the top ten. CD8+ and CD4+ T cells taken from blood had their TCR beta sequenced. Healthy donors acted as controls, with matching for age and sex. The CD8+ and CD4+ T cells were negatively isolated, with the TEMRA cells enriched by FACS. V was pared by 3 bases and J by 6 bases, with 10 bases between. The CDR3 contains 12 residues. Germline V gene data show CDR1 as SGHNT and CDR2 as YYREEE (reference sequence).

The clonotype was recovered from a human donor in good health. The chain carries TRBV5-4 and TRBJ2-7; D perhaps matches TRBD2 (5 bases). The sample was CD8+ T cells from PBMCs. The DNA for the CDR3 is TGTGCCAGCAGCTCGTTAGAGGGCGAGCAGTACTTC. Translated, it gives CASSSLEGEQYF.